A single sample is the source of the 22 T cell receptor beta chains below, sequenced in a study of monozygotic twins with inflammatory bowel disease. From its re-call of the 5' RACE reads, TCRdb lists each CDR3 protein once, without DNA. The table for this sample gives some 170,000 distinct CDR3 sequences. The sequencing sample was made of blood. These receptors originate from a human donor with ulcerative colitis or Crohn's disease, or a healthy co-twin of an affected twin (not recorded which).

This chain uses TRBV5-1 with TRBJ2-2; TCRdb picks TRBD1, but there is no DNA to check that call. Germline CDR1 reads SGHRS; CDR2 reads YFSETQ. This CDR3 has 14 amino acids. The CDR3 sequence is CASSATGNTGELFF. The full variable domain, in which reference TRBV5-1 and TRBJ2-2 provide the parts outside the CDR3, is KAGVTQTPRYLIKTRGQQVTLSCSPISGHRSVSWYQQTPGQGLQFLFEYFSETQRNKGNFPGRFSGRQFSNSRSEMNVSTLELGDSALYLCASSATGNTGELFFGEGSRLTVL.

The chain employs TRBV5-1 and TRBJ1-2; TCRdb's D call of TRBD1 is untestable without DNA. The CDR3 contains 17 residues. CDR1 and CDR2 (germline): SGHRS, YFSETQ. CDR3 sequence: CASSETPEQIINYGYTF.

The V and J genes are TRBV5-6 and TRBJ2-5; TCRdb designates TRBD2, a call that cannot be tested without DNA. CDR1 and CDR2 from the germline V gene are SGHDT and YYEEEE. The CDR3 length is 15 residues. This CDR3 reads CASSLYAGVGETQYF. The complete variable domain, with remaining parts taken from reference TRBV5-6 and TRBJ2-5, reads DAGVTQSPTHLIKTRGQQVTLRCSPKSGHDTVSWYQQALGQGPQFIFQYYEEEERQRGNFPDRFSGHQFPNYSSELNVNALLLGDSALYLCASSLYAGVGETQYFGPGTRLLVL.

This sequence joins TRBV5-1 and TRBJ2-7; no DNA is available, so the TRBD1 call from TCRdb remains unchecked. The germline V gene encodes CDR1 SGHRS and CDR2 YFSETQ. The CDR3 loop spans 16 amino acids. CDR3 loop: CASSLDVAGVTYEQYF.

The chain carries TRBV27 and TRBJ2-1; TCRdb names TRBD2, which stays unverified in the absence of DNA. Germline lookup yields CDR1 MNHEY and CDR2 SMNVEV (reference sequence). CDR3 length: 16 residues. The CDR3 spells CASSSMGLRPDNEQFF.

This chain links TRBV27 with TRBJ2-3; the D gene TCRdb calls, TRBD1, cannot be checked with no DNA. CDR1 is MNHEY and CDR2 is SMNVEV in the germline V gene (reference sequence). CDR3 size: 14 residues. CDR3 loop: CASSRGPVLDTQYF.

The chain recombines TRBV11-2 with TRBJ2-2; there is no DNA to check the TCRdb D call of TRBD1. The germline V gene encodes CDR1 SGHAT and CDR2 FQNNGV. There are 16 residues in the CDR3. The CDR3: CASSLKGSDNTGELFF.

The chain joins TRBV12-3 or TRBV12-4 to TRBJ1-2; the TCRdb call, TRBD1, lacks DNA for checking. This CDR3 contains 14 residues. CDR3 amino acids: CASGKTGLNYGYTF.

The chain joins TRBV7-6 to TRBJ2-7; the TCRdb call, TRBD2, lacks DNA for checking. CDR1 and CDR2 (germline): SGHVS, FNYEAQ. The CDR3 length is 14 residues. CDR3: CASSLVATSYEQYF. Combining the CDR3 with reference TRBV7-6 and TRBJ2-7 gives the whole variable domain GAGVSQSPRYKVTKRGQDVALRCDPISGHVSLYWYRQALGQGPEFLTYFNYEAQQDKSGLPNDRFSAERPEGSISTLTIQRTEQRDSAMYRCASSLVATSYEQYFGPGTRLTVT.

The chain employs TRBV12-3 or TRBV12-4 and TRBJ2-2; with no DNA, the TCRdb D assignment of TRBD1 cannot be verified. This CDR3 has 16 residues. This CDR3 is CASSADRDERTGELFF.

The chain joins TRBV7-9 to TRBJ2-1. The CDR3 is made up of 16 amino acids. Germline CDR1 reads SEHNR; CDR2 reads FQNEAQ (reference sequence). CDR3 sequence reads: CASSPRGALSYNEQFF.

The V call is TRBV5-1, the J call TRBJ1-1. This CDR3 is built from 16 residues. Per the germline V gene, CDR1 is SGHRS and CDR2 is YFSETQ. CDR3: CASSLNTPGKNTEAFF.

V usage is TRBV19 and J usage is TRBJ1-3. This CDR3 has 11 amino acids. Per germline, CDR1 LNHDA and CDR2 SQIVND (reference sequence). CDR3 protein: CASSLPQGGYF.

This sequence joins TRBV25-1 and TRBJ1-2. This CDR3 region has 15 residues. Germline V CDR1 and CDR2: MGHDK, SYGVNS. This CDR3 reads CASSEEGVNFYGYTF.

The V gene is TRBV7-2, the J gene TRBJ2-5; the D call from TCRdb, TRBD2, cannot be confirmed without DNA. This CDR3 is 15 amino acids long. CDR1 SGHTA and CDR2 FQGNSA come from the germline V gene. The chain's CDR3 is CASSSIADLSRTQYF. The complete variable domain, with remaining parts taken from reference TRBV7-2 and TRBJ2-5, reads GAGVSQSPSNKVTEKGKDVELRCDPISGHTALYWYRQSLGQGLEFLIYFQGNSAPDKSGLPSDRFSAERTGGSVSTLTIQRTQQEDSAVYLCASSSIADLSRTQYFGPGTRLLVL.

V and J are TRBV9 and TRBJ2-3; TCRdb gives TRBD2 as the D gene, but with no DNA this cannot be confirmed. The CDR3 loop spans 19 amino acids. Germline values: CDR1 SGDLS, CDR2 YYNGEE. This chain's CDR3 is CASSVAGVLAGGPGDTQYF.

The chain carries TRBV29-1 and TRBJ2-5; the TRBD2 assignment by TCRdb is unverifiable without DNA. The germline V gene has CDR1 SQVTM and CDR2 ANQGSEA. This CDR3 region has 16 residues. The CDR3 protein is CSGAGRGGWDQETQYF.

V is TRBV5-4 and J is TRBJ2-7; the TCRdb D gene call, TRBD1, has no DNA to confirm it. CDR3 length: 15 residues. CDR1 is SGHNT, CDR2 YYREEE, per germline (reference sequence). CDR3 region: CASSPTGNQIYEQYF.

The chain joins TRBV24-1 to TRBJ2-1; the TCRdb D gene call, TRBD1, has no DNA to confirm it. There are 16 residues in the CDR3. Germline V gene sequence: CDR1 KGHDR, CDR2 SFDVKD. The CDR3 reads CATSDPDRWAYNEQFF.

The chain carries TRBV27 and TRBJ2-3; the D call from TCRdb, TRBD2, cannot be confirmed without DNA. Germline V gene data show CDR1 as MNHEY and CDR2 as SMNVEV (reference sequence). The CDR3 length is 12 residues. CDR3 residues: CASTTPPDTQYF.

The CDR3 reads CASSEPGGRKETQYF. The chain recombines TRBV25-1 with TRBJ2-5; TCRdb proposes TRBD2, but this gene call is untestable without DNA. Germline CDR1 MGHDK, CDR2 SYGVNS. This CDR3 contains 15 residues.

The rearrangement joins TRBV5-1 to TRBJ2-5; TCRdb's D call of TRBD2 is untestable without DNA. The CDR3 is made up of 17 amino acids. In germline, CDR1 is SGHRS, CDR2 YFSETQ. CDR3 region: CASSLAGKGPSKETQYF.